The 2 T cell receptor beta chains below come from one sample, sequenced in a study of a mutant IDH1 vaccine in newly diagnosed glioma. Time point: week 47, end of study. Alongside topical imiquimod, each dose of vaccine comprised 300 ug of mutant IDH1 20-mer peptide. These receptors' targets are unknown. Assay: immunoSEQ multiplex PCR; the TCRdb copy retains only in-frame clones and omits some. The table lists tens of thousands of clones, 65% to 85% of them singletons, with around 8.9% in the top ten. Sequencing was performed on PBMCs, taken from a glioma patient whose treatment included an IDH1 peptide vaccine. These receptors originate from a man aged 35-49 years with glioma.

On this clone: One end of the junction fails to match germline, which may point to a read error. V and J are TRBV7-3 and TRBJ1-1; 7 bases fit TRBD1. CDR1 SGHTA and CDR2 FQGTGA come from the germline V gene. The CDR3 contains 17 residues. Written as DNA, the CDR3 is TGCCAGCAGAAAAGGACTGAAGGGACAGAGGGGAACACTGAAGCTTTCTTT. This sequence encodes CQQKRTEGTEGNTEAFF.

This clone appeared once. This chain links TRBV7-8 with TRBJ2-6, with a possible D match to TRBD2 (6 bases). Germline values: CDR1 SGHVS, CDR2 FQNEAQ. The CDR3 consists of 18 residues. The V and J ends lost 3 bases and 0 bases respectively, with 15 bases between them. This CDR3 is CASSLGGHVSSGANVLTF. In DNA, the CDR3 is TGTGCCAGCAGCTTGGGAGGACACGTTAGCTCTGGGGCCAACGTCCTGACTTTC. The whole variable domain, filled in from reference TRBV7-8 and TRBJ2-6, reads GAGVSQSPRYKVAKRGQDVALRCDPISGHVSLFWYQQALGQGPEFLTYFQNEAQLDKSGLPSDRFFAERPEGSVSTLKIQRTQQEDSAVYLCASSLGGHVSSGANVLTFGAGSRLTVL.